The rows below give T cell receptor beta chains drawn from one sample of a study of OX40 agonist ivuxolimab in advanced cancers. The assay was immunoSEQ multiplex PCR, and TCRdb's table has in-frame clones only and misses some. Here the sample spans 40,000 to 45,000 clones, more than 80% being singletons. The specimen comprised CD4+ or CD8+ T cells sorted from blood, sampled in a trial of the OX40 agonist ivuxolimab. Receptor source: an adult with an advanced solid tumor such as melanoma, head and neck, liver or kidney cancer. Each CDR3 is given with its conserved first and last residue. The D gene is left open where the match is weak. Size is stated for part of the rows, as once, few or many counts, or as a class when the clone is expanded.

j_call d_call clone_size v_call cdr3_aa cdr3_nt
TRBJ2-5 TRBD1 - TRBV4-3 CASSQWGQGHKTQYF TGCGCCAGCAGCCAATGGGGACAGGGACACAAGACCCAGTACTTC
TRBJ2-3 - - TRBV19 CASSVPGTTSTDTQYF TGTGCCAGTAGTGTCCCCGGGACAACTAGCACAGATACGCAGTATTTT
TRBJ2-3 - - TRBV9 CASSVVGLAATDTQYF TGTGCCAGCAGCGTAGTTGGTCTAGCAGCAACAGATACGCAGTATTTT
TRBJ2-3 TRBD2 - TRBV28 CASSSSGGTDTQYF TGTGCCAGCAGTTCCAGCGGGGGCACAGATACGCAGTATTTT
TRBJ2-3 - - TRBV29-1 CSVEWQNTDTQYF TGCAGCGTTGAATGGCAGAACACAGATACGCAGTATTTT
TRBJ1-1 - - TRBV5-1 CASSLGGGWGMNTEAFF TGCGCCAGCAGCTTGGGTGGGGGTTGGGGCATGAACACTGAAGCTTTCTTT
TRBJ1-2 TRBD1 - TRBV5-1 CASSSSGQGYYGYTF TGCGCCAGCAGCTCCTCGGGACAGGGGTATTATGGCTACACCTTC
TRBJ2-5 - - TRBV9 CASNGGEETQYF TGTGCCAGCAACGGGGGCGAAGAGACCCAGTACTTC
TRBJ2-5 - - TRBV6-1 CASTRTLRETQYF TGTGCCAGCACTAGAACCCTTCGGGAGACCCAGTACTTC
TRBJ1-2 - few TRBV6-1 CASRETYNYGYTF TGTGCCAGCAGGGAGACCTATAACTATGGCTACACCTTC
TRBJ2-6 - once TRBV19 CASSTMHSGANVLTF TGTGCCAGTAGTACAATGCATTCTGGGGCCAACGTCCTGACTTTC
TRBJ2-2 TRBD1 - TRBV5-5 CASSLRGLVNGELFF TGTGCCAGCAGTCTCAGGGGGTTAGTTAACGGGGAGCTGTTTTTT
TRBJ2-3 TRBD2 - TRBV27 CASSPTQGLAGDTDTQYF TGTGCCAGCAGCCCAACTCAGGGGTTAGCGGGGGATACAGATACGCAGTATTTT
TRBJ1-2 TRBD1 - TRBV28 CASSLSGGRGYTF TGTGCCAGCAGTTTATCAGGGGGCCGGGGCTACACCTTC
TRBJ2-3 TRBD1 - TRBV23-1 CASILGQGPDTQYF TGCGCCAGCATATTAGGACAGGGGCCAGATACGCAGTATTTT
TRBJ2-7 TRBD2 - TRBV7-2 CASSLAGTSGSYEQYF TGTGCCAGCAGCTTAGCGGGGACTAGCGGGAGCTACGAGCAGTACTTC
TRBJ1-1 - - TRBV18 CASLEGGDYTEAFF TGTGCCAGCTTAGAGGGAGGGGACTACACTGAAGCTTTCTTT
TRBJ2-1 TRBD2 - TRBV19 CASSLVAGGRNEQFF TGTGCCAGTAGTCTCGTAGCGGGGGGGCGGAATGAGCAGTTCTTC
TRBJ1-1 - - TRBV5-6 CASSPGLGHTEAFF TGTGCCAGCAGCCCGGGCCTGGGGCACACTGAAGCTTTCTTT
TRBJ2-7 TRBD1 - TRBV28 CASSHKGQYLSYEQYF TGTGCCAGCAGTCACAAGGGACAGTACTTATCCTACGAGCAGTACTTC
TRBJ1-3 - - TRBV11-2 CASSSQRNTIYF TGTGCCAGCAGCTCACAAAGAAACACCATATATTTT
TRBJ2-7 - - TRBV7-2 CASSSQGISYEQYF TGTGCCAGCAGCTCACAGGGCATCTCCTACGAGCAGTACTTC
TRBJ1-1 TRBD1 once TRBV5-6 CASSFTGVRNAFF TGTGCCAGCAGCTTTACAGGGGTTCGGAACGCTTTCTTT
TRBJ2-5 - - TRBV7-6 CASSLVVGETQYF TGTGCCAGCAGCTTAGTGGTAGGGGAGACCCAGTACTTC
TRBJ1-1 - - TRBV18 CASSPRKGLDTEAFF TGTGCCAGCTCACCGCGGAAGGGTTTGGACACTGAAGCTTTCTTT
TRBJ2-1 TRBD2 - TRBV5-1 CASSLVLAAYNEQFF TGCGCCAGCAGCTTGGTACTAGCGGCCTACAATGAGCAGTTCTTC
TRBJ2-1 TRBD2 - TRBV5-4 CATQRGTSGSPYNEQFF TGTGCCACGCAGCGTGGGACTAGCGGGAGCCCTTACAATGAGCAGTTCTTC
TRBJ2-7 TRBD1 - TRBV28 CASSLGTDYEQYF TGTGCCAGCAGTTTAGGGACAGATTACGAGCAGTACTTC
TRBJ2-2 - medium-sized TRBV5-1 CASSSPGQKLYSTGELFF TGCGCCAGCAGCTCCCCTGGACAGAAACTCTATTCCACCGGGGAGCTGTTTTTT
TRBJ1-3 TRBD1 - TRBV5-1 CASSLGQGGGNTIYF TGCGCCAGCAGCTTGGGACAGGGAGGCGGAAACACCATATATTTT
TRBJ1-2 - - TRBV29-1 CSGRDPNYGYTF TGCAGCGGGCGGGATCCTAACTATGGCTACACCTTC
TRBJ2-7 - - TRBV10-2 CASSESGQGSSYEQYF TGCGCCAGCAGTGAGTCGGGGCAGGGGAGCTCCTACGAGCAGTACTTC
TRBJ1-5 - - TRBV27 CASSLNFAGDQPQHF TGTGCCAGCAGTTTAAACTTCGCGGGTGATCAGCCCCAGCATTTT
TRBJ1-5 - once TRBV12-5 CASAITDQPQHF TGTGCTAGTGCCATCACGGATCAGCCCCAGCATTTT
TRBJ1-3 TRBD1 - TRBV6-5 CASKLGTASGNTIYF TGTGCCAGCAAATTAGGGACAGCCTCTGGAAACACCATATATTTT